One T cell receptor beta chain is described in this entry. Which antigen it targets is not known. The sample holds no much larger clone one base away, and base qualities are not on file. This record comes from a study of blood T cell repertoires in COVID-19 (dated by TCRdb to 2020 to 2022). With regard to the full study: Samples covering the acute and convalescent phases of COVID-19 were provided by collaborators in the United States, Italy and Spain. The repertoires were released in a freely available public database intended as a resource for research on the immune response to SARS-CoV-2. Subjects who had been exposed to COVID-19, were actively infected with it, or had recovered from it provided the deeply sampled blood TCRbeta repertoires that made up the dataset. Samples came from the ongoing ImmuneRACE study (first 160 participants) plus 1,254 subjects from 6 global collaborators. The material from the prospective study consisted of cDNA or gDNA derived from T cells, B-cell-depleted T cells, or PBMCs. Where HLA class I and class II types were available, the types were taken from metadata supplied by the sample provider, not from assay-based typing. Sample metadata almost always included a de-identified subject ID, COVID-19 status, age in years and sex.

Another Seattle source contributed samples from volunteer blood donors who had recovered from COVID-19. Whole blood was collected in K2EDTA tubes by collaborating institutions according to the institutions' own protocols. Collaborator samples were shipped for TCRbeta analysis as frozen whole blood, isolated PBMCs, or DNA extracted from either sample type. Results the study describes overall, beyond this receptor: The quantity of clinical and demographic metadata differed by source and by participant and was supplied without curation.

The CDR3, from cysteine to phenylalanine, totals 13 residues. The sequence is cut down to CDR3 DNA, 39 bases in frame from base 1. V is reduced by 3 bases and J by 0 bases, leaving a spacing of 5 bases between them. CDR1 and CDR2 are read off the germline V gene as SGHVS and FQNEAQ. TCRbeta CDR3 regions were amplified from genomic DNA using the immunoSEQ Assay, a bias-controlled multiplex PCR. The original pipeline was this. The number of nucleated cells in each sample was estimated by amplification of reference gene primers within the assay. To quantify the absolute abundance of each unique TCRbeta CDR3 rearrangement, sequence reads were collapsed and filtered. For each sample, productive Simpson clonality was calculated by taking the square root of Simpson's diversity index across productive rearrangements. What TCRdb holds here is the immuneACCESS table cut down to in-frame rearrangements. Part of the clones is not present; checked against another copy, under half of the missing clones reflect an unresolved V gene, and the others are unexplained. V, J and clone size are taken as reported in that table, and D and trimming were inferred from the DNA itself. The sample contains about 140,000 clones, 75% to 85% of them found a single time. The leading ten clones occupy approximately 3.4% of the sample.

The origin of this receptor is a man between 65 and 85 years old who had recovered from COVID-19. Material for sequencing was peripheral blood. The sequence is built from TRBV7-8 and TRBJ1-1; no confident D gene assignment can be made. In nucleotide form, the sequence is TGTGCCAGCAGCTTTTTCATGAACACTGAAGCTTTCTTT. Protein translation: CASSFFMNTEAFF.